One and the same sample provided the 8 T cell receptor beta chains below, sequenced in a study of T cell clonotyping in hematopoietic cell transplantation. Profiled with immunoSEQ multiplex PCR; TCRdb holds only in-frame clones, not every one. Among more than 9,500 clones listed, 89% were seen once. Sample: peripheral blood mononuclear cells. All receptors derive from a human donor who either received an allogeneic hematopoietic cell transplant for a myeloid malignancy or was a related donor (not recorded which). Some clones in this sample may be carry-over from other donors' samples.

The rearrangement uses TRBV7-9 and TRBJ2-7; D is undetermined. Trimming pared 1 base from V and 1 base from J, leaving 8 bases between. This CDR3 is 14 amino acids long. Germline assignment: CDR1 SEHNR and CDR2 FQNEAQ (reference sequence). The CDR3 bases are TGTGCCAGCAGCTTAGGAAAGGGATCCTACGAGCAGTACTTC. It is translated as CASSLGKGSYEQYF.

This rearrangement joins TRBV7-6 to TRBJ2-5; D is undetermined. CDR3 length: 13 amino acids. V lost 1 base and J 5 bases, leaving 8 bases between the germline ends. Germline assignment: CDR1 SGHVS and CDR2 FNYEAQ. CDR3 sequence: CASSLVLSETQYF. The CDR3 bases are TGTGCCAGCAGCTTAGTTTTGTCGGAGACCCAGTACTTC.

This chain uses TRBV7-9 with TRBJ1-1, with a tentative D call TRBD1 (6 bases). Per germline, CDR1 SEHNR and CDR2 FQNEAQ (reference sequence). Trimming cost V 5 bases and J 0 bases, with 10 bases left between them. CDR3 length: 14 residues. The CDR3 nucleotides read TGTGCCAGCAGCACGGGACAACTGAACACTGAAGCTTTCTTT. Encoded protein: CASSTGQLNTEAFF.

The rearrangement joins TRBV6-9 to TRBJ2-5; D may correspond to TRBD1 or TRBD2 (5 bases each). Germline V gene lookup returns CDR1 MNHGY and CDR2 SVAAGI. The V end lost 3 bases, the J end lost 1 base, and 9 bases lay between the germline ends. This CDR3 has 14 residues. The CDR3 loop is CASSYFGGQETQYF. The DNA for the CDR3 is TGTGCCAGCAGTTACTTTGGGGGCCAAGAGACCCAGTACTTC.

The gene calls are TRBV5-8 and TRBJ2-7; 12 bases map to TRBD1. V gave up 1 base and J gave up 5 bases; unmatched junction bases: 4. This CDR3 has 15 residues. Per the germline V gene, CDR1 is SGHTS and CDR2 is YDEGEE. The CDR3 here is CASSLPGQGAHEQYF. The CDR3 DNA reads TGTGCCAGCAGCTTGCCGGGACAGGGGGCCCACGAGCAGTACTTC.

The chain combines TRBV4-3 with TRBJ1-5; D gene uncertain. Germline assignment: CDR1 LGHNA and CDR2 YSLEER. Trimming removed 1 base at V and 7 bases at J, with 11 bases between. The CDR3 totals 14 residues. The CDR3 spells CASSQVAPGQPQHF. CDR3 sequence (DNA): TGCGCCAGCAGCCAAGTCGCCCCCGGCCAGCCCCAGCATTTT.

The gene calls are TRBV5-4 and TRBJ1-6, with D uncertain. This CDR3 comprises 14 residues. CDR1 is SGHNT, CDR2 YYREEE, per germline (reference sequence). V was cut by 0 bases and J by 5 bases, with 6 bases left in between. CDR3: CASSLDSNNSPLHF. Written as DNA, the CDR3 is TGTGCCAGCAGCTTGGACAGCAATAATTCACCCCTCCACTTT.

The rearrangement uses TRBV5-1 and TRBJ2-1, with TRBD2 matching over 12 bases. The J segment lost 4 bases and the V segment lost 4 bases, leaving 12 bases of the junction unmatched. The germline gives CDR1 SGHRS, CDR2 YFSETQ. The CDR3 has 18 amino acids. CDR3 amino acids: CASSHTNGLAGKYNEQFF. The CDR3 bases are TGCGCCAGCAGCCACACAAATGGACTAGCGGGAAAATACAATGAGCAGTTCTTC.